The text below deals with one T cell receptor (beta chain). The sample is drawn from a study of blood T cell repertoires in COVID-19. The overall study: Spain, Italy and the United States supplied samples that represented acute and convalescent COVID-19.

In the source study's methods: Reference gene primers were amplified, and this amplification served to estimate nucleated cell counts. TCRdb's table, derived via immunoSEQ multiplex PCR, lists solely in-frame clones and lacks some. That table supplies the V and J calls and clone size; D and trimming were determined from the DNA. Of 250,000 to 350,000 clones listed, around 89% were seen once; the top ten hold under 6.5%. The length of the CDR3 is 16 residues. Germline CDR1 is MNHNS and CDR2 is SASEGT. Trimming cost V 2 bases and J 1 base, with 12 bases left between them. V and J are TRBV6-1 and TRBJ2-1; no reliable D call. This TCR came from a man aged 18-30 years who had recovered from COVID-19. The specimen was peripheral blood. The CDR3, as DNA: TGTGCCAGCAGTGAATTAGGCGGTGGATCCTACAATGAGCAGTTCTTC. This encodes CASSELGGGSYNEQFF.